This T cell receptor beta chain is from a study of beta chain features in type 1 diabetes. Study in general: The examined sorted cells totaled 85 million to 120 million across samples. Study-wide findings and caveats: Among type 1 diabetes patients, VDJ junctions had fewer insertions and more deletions.

To note about this clone: Its target is unknown.

Expressed TCRB transcripts were sequenced after all isolated RNA was converted to cDNA. TCRdb's copy holds only in-frame clones and misses some; the assay was immunoSEQ multiplex PCR. The sample has approximately 470,000 clones; 30% are singletons. This clonotype originated in a man between 18 and 29 years old in good health. Input material: naive CD4+ T cells from blood.

CDR3 loop: CSVEIIEAFF. The CDR3 DNA reads TGCAGCGTTGAAATTATTGAAGCTTTCTTT. This chain connects TRBV29-1 to TRBJ1-1, with unresolved D. This CDR3 spans 10 amino acids. CDR1 is SQVTM and CDR2 is ANQGSEA in the germline V gene. Trimming left V 2 bases short and J 7 bases short, with 5 bases between.